This TCR beta chain was retrieved from a study of tumor and adjacent non-tumor tissue in lung cancer. About this clonotype: The CDR3 does not end in the conserved phenylalanine or tryptophan, so this is likely a read error.

TCRbeta libraries were built with three rounds of nested PCR, modified from ARM-PCR. TCRdb redid the calling of the multiplex PCR reads with MiXCR, one entry per CDR3 protein. The sample lists some 95,000 distinct CDR3 sequences, more than 80% occurring once. RNA was extracted from bulk tissue without any cell sorting. The normal lung tissue was taken more than 3 cm from the tumor edge. Trimming cost V 7 bases and J 4 bases, with 14 bases left between them. The CDR3 consists of 13 residues. The germline CDR1 and CDR2 sequences are SQVTM and ANQGSEA. Source material: distant non-tumor lung tissue. This receptor was identified in a man aged 55-75 years with small cell lung cancer. This chain joins TRBV29-1 and TRBJ1-5, with D unclear. This CDR3 is CSARAVTNQPQHL. The DNA of the CDR3 is TGCAGCGCGAGGGCAGTCACTAATCAGCCCCAGCATCTT.